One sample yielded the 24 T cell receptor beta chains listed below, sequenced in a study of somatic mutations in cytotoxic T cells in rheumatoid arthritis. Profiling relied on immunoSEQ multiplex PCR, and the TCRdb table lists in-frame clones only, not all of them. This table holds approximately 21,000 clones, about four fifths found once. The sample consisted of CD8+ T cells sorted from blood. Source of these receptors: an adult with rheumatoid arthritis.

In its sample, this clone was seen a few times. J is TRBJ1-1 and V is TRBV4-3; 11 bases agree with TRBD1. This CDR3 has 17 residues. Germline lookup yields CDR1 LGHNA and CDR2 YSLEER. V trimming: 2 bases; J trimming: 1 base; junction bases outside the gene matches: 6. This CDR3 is CASSQSTDRGPNTEAFF. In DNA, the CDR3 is TGCGCCAGCAGCCAAAGCACGGACAGGGGGCCGAACACTGAAGCTTTCTTT.

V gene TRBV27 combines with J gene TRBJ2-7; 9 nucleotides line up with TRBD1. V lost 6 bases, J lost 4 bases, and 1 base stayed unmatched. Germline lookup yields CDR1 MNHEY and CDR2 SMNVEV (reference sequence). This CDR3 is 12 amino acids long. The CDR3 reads CASRDRGYEQYF. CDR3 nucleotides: TGTGCCAGCAGGGACAGGGGATACGAGCAGTACTTC.

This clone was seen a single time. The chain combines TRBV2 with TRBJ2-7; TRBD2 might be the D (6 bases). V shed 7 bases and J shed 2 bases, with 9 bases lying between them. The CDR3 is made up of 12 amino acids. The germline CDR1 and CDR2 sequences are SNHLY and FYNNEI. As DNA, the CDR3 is TGTGCCAGCACTGGAGGGGCCTACGAGCAGTACTTC. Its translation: CASTGGAYEQYF.

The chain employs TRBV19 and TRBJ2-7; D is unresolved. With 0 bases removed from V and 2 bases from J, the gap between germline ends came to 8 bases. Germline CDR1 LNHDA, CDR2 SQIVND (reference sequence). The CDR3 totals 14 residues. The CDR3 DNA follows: TGTGCCAGTAGTATAGAGTTGAGTGCCTACGAGCAGTACTTC. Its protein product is CASSIELSAYEQYF.

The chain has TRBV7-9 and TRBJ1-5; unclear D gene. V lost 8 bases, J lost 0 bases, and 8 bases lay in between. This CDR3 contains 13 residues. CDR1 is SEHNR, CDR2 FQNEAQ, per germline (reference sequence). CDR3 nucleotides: TGTGCCAGCCAAATGGATAGCAATCAGCCCCAGCATTTT. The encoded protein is CASQMDSNQPQHF.

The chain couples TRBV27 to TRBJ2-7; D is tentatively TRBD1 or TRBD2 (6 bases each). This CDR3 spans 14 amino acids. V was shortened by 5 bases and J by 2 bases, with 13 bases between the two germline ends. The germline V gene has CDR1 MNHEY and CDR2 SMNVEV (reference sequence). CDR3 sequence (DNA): TGTGCCAGCAGTCTCGGGGGCAGGCCCTACGAGCAGTACTTC. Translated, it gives CASSLGGRPYEQYF.

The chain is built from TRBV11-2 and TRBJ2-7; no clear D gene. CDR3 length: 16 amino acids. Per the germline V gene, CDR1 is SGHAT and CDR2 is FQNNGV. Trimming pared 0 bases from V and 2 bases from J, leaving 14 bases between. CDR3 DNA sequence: TGTGCCAGCAGCTTAGAGGCTAATGTGGCCGCCTACGAGCAGTACTTC. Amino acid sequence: CASSLEANVAAYEQYF. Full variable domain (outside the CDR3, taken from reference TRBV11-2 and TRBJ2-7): EAGVAQSPRYKIIEKRQSVAFWCNPISGHATLYWYQQILGQGPKLLIQFQNNGVVDDSQLPKDRFSAERLKGVDSTLKIQPAKLEDSAVYLCASSLEANVAAYEQYFGPGTRLTVT.

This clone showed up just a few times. In DNA form, the CDR3 reads TGTGCCAGCAGCCTCCAGGACAGGCCCAATCAGCCCCAGCATTTT. Protein product: CASSLQDRPNQPQHF. The chain uses TRBV5-6 and TRBJ1-5; 7 nucleotides align to TRBD1. The junction had 7 bases not matched to a gene; V was cut back by 4 bases and J by 3 bases. Germline CDR1 reads SGHDT; CDR2 reads YYEEEE. The CDR3 is 15 residues long.

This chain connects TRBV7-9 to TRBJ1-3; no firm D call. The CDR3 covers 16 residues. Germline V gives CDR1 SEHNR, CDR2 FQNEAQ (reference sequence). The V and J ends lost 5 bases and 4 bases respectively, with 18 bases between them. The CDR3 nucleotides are TGTGCCAGCAGCGCCCGACCTGGTGAGGCCGGAAACACCATATATTTT. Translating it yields CASSARPGEAGNTIYF.

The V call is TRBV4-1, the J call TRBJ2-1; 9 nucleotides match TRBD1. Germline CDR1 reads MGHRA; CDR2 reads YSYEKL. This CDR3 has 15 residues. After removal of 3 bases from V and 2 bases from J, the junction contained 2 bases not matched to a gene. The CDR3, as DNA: TGCGCCAGCAGCCACGGGACAGGGACCTACAATGAGCAGTTCTTC. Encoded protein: CASSHGTGTYNEQFF.

This chain's CDR3 is CASSLGGTGGTEAFF. CDR3 DNA sequence: TGTGCCAGCAGCTTGGGCGGAACTGGGGGCACTGAAGCTTTCTTT. V usage is TRBV7-9 and J usage is TRBJ1-1; possibly TRBD1 for D (5 bases). Germline V gene lookup returns CDR1 SEHNR and CDR2 FQNEAQ (reference sequence). The CDR3 loop spans 15 amino acids. V lost 3 bases, J lost 4 bases, and 15 bases lay in between.

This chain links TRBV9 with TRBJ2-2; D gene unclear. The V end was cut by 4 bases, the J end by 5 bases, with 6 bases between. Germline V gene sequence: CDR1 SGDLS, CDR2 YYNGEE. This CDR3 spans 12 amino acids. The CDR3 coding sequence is TGTGCCAGCAGCCCATGGACCGGGGAGCTGTTTTTT. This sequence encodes CASSPWTGELFF.

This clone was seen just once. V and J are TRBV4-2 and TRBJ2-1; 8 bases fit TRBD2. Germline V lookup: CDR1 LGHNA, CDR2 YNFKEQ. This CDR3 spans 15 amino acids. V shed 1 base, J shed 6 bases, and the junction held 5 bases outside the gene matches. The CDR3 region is CASSQVGAGGNEQFF. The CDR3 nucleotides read TGTGCCAGCAGCCAAGTTGGTGCGGGGGGCAATGAGCAGTTCTTC.

The CDR3 region is CASRPSRGSEQYF. The CDR3 bases are TGTGCCAGCAGACCATCAAGAGGGAGCGAGCAGTACTTC. This chain links TRBV7-8 with TRBJ2-7; D perhaps matches TRBD2 (5 bases). The ends were cut back, 6 bases at V and 6 bases at J, with 15 bases in the middle. The CDR3 extends over 13 amino acids. Germline V gives CDR1 SGHVS, CDR2 FQNEAQ.

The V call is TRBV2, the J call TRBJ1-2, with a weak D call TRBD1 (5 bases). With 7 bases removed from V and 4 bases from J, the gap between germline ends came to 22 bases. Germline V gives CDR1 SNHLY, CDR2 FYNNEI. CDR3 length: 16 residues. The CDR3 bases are TGTGCCAGCATTCGAAGAAGTCGGGGGAGTGCCTATGGCTACACCTTC. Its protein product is CASIRRSRGSAYGYTF.

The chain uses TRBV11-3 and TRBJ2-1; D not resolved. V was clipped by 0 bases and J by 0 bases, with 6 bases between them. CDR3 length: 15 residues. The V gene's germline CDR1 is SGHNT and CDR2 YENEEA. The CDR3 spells CASSLEPSSYNEQFF. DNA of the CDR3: TGTGCCAGCAGCTTAGAACCCAGCTCCTACAATGAGCAGTTCTTC.

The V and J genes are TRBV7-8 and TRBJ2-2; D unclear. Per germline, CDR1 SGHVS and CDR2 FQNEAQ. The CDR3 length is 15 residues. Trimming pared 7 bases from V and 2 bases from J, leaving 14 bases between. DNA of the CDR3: TGTGCCAGCACCCCCCGAGGCCCCAACACCGGGGAGCTGTTTTTT. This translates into CASTPRGPNTGELFF.

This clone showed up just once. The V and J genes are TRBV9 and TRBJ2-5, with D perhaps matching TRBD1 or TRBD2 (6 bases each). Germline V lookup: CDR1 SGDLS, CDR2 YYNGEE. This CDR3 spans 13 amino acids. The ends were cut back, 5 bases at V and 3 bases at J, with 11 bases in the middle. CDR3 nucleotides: TGTGCCAGCAGGGCGGAGGGGGAAGAGACCCAGTACTTC. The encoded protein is CASRAEGEETQYF.

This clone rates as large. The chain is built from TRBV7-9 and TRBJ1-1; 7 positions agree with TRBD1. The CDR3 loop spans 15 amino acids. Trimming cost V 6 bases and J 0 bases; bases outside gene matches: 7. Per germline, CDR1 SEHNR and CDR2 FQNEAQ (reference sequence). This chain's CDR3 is CASRGRGQLNTEAFF. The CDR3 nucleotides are TGTGCCAGCAGGGGGAGGGGGCAGTTGAACACTGAAGCTTTCTTT.

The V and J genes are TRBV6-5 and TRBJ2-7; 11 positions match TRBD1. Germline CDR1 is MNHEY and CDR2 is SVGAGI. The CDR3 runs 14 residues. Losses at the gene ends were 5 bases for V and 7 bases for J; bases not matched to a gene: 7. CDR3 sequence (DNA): TGTGCCAGCAGTCTCGGGACAGGGGGTCGGGAGCAGTACTTC. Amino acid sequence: CASSLGTGGREQYF.

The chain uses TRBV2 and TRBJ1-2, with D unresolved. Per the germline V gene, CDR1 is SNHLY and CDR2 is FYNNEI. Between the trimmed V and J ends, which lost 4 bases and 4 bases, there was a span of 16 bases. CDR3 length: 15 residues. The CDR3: CASSGVGTVVYGYTF. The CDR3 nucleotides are TGTGCCAGCAGTGGGGTCGGAACAGTCGTCTATGGCTACACCTTC.

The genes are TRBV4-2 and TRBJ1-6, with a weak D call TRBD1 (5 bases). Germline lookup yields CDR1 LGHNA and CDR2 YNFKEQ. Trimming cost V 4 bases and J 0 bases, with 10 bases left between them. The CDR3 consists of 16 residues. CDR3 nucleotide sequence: TGTGCCAGCAGCCCTCACAGGAGCTCCTATAATTCACCCCTCCACTTT. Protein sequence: CASSPHRSSYNSPLHF.

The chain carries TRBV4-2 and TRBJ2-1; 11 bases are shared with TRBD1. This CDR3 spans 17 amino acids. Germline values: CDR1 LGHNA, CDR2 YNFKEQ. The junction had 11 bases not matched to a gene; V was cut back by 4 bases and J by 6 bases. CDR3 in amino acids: CASSPRTGGLQGNEQFF. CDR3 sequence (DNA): TGTGCCAGCAGCCCGAGGACAGGGGGCTTACAAGGCAATGAGCAGTTCTTC.

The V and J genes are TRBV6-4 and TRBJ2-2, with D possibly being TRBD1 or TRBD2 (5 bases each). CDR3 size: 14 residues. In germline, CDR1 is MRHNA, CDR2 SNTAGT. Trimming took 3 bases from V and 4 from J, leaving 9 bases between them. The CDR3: CASSDGDLTGELFF. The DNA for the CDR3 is TGTGCCAGCAGTGATGGGGACCTCACCGGGGAGCTGTTTTTT.